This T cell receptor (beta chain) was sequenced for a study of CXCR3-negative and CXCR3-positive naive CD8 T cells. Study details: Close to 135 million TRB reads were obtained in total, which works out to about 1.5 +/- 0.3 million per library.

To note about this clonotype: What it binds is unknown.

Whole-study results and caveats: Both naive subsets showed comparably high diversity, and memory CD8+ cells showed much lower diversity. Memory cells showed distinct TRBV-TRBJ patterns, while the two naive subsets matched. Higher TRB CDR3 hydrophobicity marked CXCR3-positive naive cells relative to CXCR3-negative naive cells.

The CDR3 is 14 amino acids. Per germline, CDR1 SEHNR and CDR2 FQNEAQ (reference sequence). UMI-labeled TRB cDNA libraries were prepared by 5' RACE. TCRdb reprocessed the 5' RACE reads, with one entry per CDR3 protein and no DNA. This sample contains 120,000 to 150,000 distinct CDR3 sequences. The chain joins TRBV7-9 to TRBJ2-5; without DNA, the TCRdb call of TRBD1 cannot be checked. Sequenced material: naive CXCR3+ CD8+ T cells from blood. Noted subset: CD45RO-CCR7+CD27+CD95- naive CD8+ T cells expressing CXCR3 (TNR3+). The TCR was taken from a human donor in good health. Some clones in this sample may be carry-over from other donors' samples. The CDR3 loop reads CASSFPGRQETQYF.